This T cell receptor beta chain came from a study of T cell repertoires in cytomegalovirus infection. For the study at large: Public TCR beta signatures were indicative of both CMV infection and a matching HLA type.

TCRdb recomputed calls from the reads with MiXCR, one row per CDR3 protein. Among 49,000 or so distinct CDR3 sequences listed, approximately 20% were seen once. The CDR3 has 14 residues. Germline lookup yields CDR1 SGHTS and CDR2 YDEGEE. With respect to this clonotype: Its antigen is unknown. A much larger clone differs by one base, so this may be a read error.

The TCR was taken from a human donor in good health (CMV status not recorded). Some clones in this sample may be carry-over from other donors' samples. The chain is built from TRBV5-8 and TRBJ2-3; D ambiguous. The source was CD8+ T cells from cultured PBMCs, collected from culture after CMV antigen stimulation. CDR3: CASGLVSGTDTQYF. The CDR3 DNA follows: TGTGCCAGCGGCTTGGTTTCCGGGACAGATACGCAGTATTTT.